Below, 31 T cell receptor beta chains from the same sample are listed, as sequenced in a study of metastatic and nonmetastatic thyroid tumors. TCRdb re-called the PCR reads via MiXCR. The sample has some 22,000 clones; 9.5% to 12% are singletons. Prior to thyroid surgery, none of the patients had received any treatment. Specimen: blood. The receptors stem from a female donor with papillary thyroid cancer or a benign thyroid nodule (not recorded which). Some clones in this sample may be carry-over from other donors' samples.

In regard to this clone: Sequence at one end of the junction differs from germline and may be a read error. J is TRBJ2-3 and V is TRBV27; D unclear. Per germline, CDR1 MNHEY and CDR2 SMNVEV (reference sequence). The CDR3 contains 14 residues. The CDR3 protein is CTSHKAVATDTQYF. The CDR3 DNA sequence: TGTACCAGCCATAAAGCCGTCGCCACAGATACGCAGTATTTT.

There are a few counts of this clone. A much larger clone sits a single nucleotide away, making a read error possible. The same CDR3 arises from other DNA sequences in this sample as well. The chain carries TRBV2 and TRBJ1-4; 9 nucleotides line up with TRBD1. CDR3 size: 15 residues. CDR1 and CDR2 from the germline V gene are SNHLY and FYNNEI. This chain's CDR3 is CASSPDRGRNEKLFF. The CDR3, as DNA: TGTGCCAGCAGTCCAGACAGGGGGAGGAATGAAAAGCTGTTTTTT.

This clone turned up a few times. The CDR3: CASSNPGEEFTEAFF. CDR3 in DNA: TGTGCCAGCAGCAACCCGGGGGAAGAATTCACTGAAGCTTTCTTT. The chain joins TRBV5-4 to TRBJ1-1, with a tentative D call TRBD1 (5 bases). CDR3 size: 15 residues. The V and J ends lost 4 bases and 4 bases respectively, with 17 bases between them. Germline V gene sequence: CDR1 SGHNT, CDR2 YYREEE (reference sequence).

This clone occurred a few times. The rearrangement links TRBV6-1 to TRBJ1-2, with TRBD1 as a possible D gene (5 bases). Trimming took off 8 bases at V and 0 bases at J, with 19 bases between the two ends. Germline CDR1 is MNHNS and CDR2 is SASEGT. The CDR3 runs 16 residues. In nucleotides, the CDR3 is TGTGCCAGCCCCCGCGCCTGGACATCAGCTAACTATGGCTACACCTTC. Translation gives CASPRAWTSANYGYTF.

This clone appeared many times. The CDR3 DNA reads TGTGCCTGGATGTGGCAGGGGGCTGGTGGGTGGGAGCTGTTTTTT. This translates into CAWMWQGAGGWELFF. The chain joins TRBV30 to TRBJ2-2, with 8 bases identical to TRBD1. Germline assignment: CDR1 GTSNPN and CDR2 SVGIG (reference sequence). V lost 4 bases, J lost 9 bases, and 13 bases stayed unmatched. The CDR3 runs 15 residues. Full variable domain (missing parts from reference TRBV30 and TRBJ2-2): SQTIHQWPATLVQPVGSPLSLECTVEGTSNPNLYWYRQAAGRGLQLLFYSVGIGQISSEVPQNLSASRPQDRQFILSSKKLLLSDSGFYLCAWMWQGAGGWELFFGEGSRLTVL.

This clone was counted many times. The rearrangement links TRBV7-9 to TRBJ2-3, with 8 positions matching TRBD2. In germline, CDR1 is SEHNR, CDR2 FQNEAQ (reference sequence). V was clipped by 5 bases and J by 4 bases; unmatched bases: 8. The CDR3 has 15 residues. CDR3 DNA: TGTGCCAGCAGCCCAAGCGGGAGTGGAGCAGATACGCAGTATTTT. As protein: CASSPSGSGADTQYF.

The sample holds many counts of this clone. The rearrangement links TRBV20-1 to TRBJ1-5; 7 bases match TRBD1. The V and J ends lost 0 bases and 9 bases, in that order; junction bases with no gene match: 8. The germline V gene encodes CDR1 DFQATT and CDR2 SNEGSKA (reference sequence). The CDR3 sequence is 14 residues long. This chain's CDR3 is CSARENQGVGPQHF. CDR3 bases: TGCAGTGCTAGAGAAAATCAGGGGGTCGGGCCCCAGCATTTT.

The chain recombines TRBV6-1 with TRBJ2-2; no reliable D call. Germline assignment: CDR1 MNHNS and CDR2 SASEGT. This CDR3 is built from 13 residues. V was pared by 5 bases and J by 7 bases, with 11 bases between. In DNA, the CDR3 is TGTGCCAGCAGTCATCTGGGAAACGGGGAGCTGTTTTTT. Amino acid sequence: CASSHLGNGELFF.

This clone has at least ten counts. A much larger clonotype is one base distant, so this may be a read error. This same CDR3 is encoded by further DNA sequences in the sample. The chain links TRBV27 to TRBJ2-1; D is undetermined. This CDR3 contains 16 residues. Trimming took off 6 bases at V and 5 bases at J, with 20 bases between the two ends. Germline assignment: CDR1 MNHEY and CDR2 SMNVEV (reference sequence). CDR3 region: CASSLSFQPLHNEQFF. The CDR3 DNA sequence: TGTGCCAGCAGCCTCTCCTTCCAGCCCCTCCACAATGAGCAGTTCTTC.

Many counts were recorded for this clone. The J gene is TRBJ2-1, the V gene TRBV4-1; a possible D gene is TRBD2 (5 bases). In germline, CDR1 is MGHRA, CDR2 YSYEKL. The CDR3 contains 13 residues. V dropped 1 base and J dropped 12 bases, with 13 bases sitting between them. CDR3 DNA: TGCGCCAGCAGCCAAGTCCTGGAGGAAAGGCAGTTCTTC. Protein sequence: CASSQVLEERQFF.

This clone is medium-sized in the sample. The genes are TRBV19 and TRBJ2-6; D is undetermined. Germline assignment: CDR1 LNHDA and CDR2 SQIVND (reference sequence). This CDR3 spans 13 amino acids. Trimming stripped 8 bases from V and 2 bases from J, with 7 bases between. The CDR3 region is CASLAPGANVLTF. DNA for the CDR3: TGTGCCAGTCTGGCCCCTGGGGCCAACGTCCTGACTTTC.

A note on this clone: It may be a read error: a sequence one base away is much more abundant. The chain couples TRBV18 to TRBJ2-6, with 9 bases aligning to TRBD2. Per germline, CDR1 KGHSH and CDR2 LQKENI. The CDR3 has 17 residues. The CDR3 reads CASSPPGTSSGANFLTF. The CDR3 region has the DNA TGTGCCAGCTCACCACCGGGGACTAGCTCTGGGGCCAACTTCCTGACTTTC.

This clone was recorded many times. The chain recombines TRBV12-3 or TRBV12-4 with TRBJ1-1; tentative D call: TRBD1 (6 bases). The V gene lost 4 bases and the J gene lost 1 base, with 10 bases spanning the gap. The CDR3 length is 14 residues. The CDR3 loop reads CASSYRVGNTEAFF. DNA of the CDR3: TGTGCCAGCAGTTACAGGGTAGGGAACACTGAAGCTTTCTTT.

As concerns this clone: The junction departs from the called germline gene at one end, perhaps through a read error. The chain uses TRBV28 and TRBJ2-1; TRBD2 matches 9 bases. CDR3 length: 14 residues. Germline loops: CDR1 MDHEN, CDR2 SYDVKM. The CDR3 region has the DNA TGTGCAAGCGGTAGGACTAGCGTTTACAGTGAGCAGTTCTTC. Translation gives CASGRTSVYSEQFF.

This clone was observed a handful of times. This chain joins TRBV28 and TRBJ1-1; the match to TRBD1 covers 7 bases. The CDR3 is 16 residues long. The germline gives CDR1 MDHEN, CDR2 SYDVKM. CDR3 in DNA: TGTACAAGCAACAGACAGGGATCCTTTACTGACACTGAAGCTTTCTTT. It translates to CTSNRQGSFTDTEAFF.

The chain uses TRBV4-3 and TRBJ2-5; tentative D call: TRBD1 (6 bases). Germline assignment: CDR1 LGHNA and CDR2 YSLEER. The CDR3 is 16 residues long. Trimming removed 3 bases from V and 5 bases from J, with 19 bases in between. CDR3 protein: CASSQEVSYQGETQYF. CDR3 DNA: TGCGCCAGCAGCCAGGAAGTCTCTTACCAGGGGGAGACCCAGTACTTC.

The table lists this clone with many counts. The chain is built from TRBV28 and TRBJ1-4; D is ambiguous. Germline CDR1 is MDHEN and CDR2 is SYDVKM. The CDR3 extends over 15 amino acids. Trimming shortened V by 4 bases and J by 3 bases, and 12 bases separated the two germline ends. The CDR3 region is CASSSPGNPNEKLFF. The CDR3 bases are TGTGCCAGCAGTTCCCCCGGGAACCCTAATGAAAAACTGTTTTTT.

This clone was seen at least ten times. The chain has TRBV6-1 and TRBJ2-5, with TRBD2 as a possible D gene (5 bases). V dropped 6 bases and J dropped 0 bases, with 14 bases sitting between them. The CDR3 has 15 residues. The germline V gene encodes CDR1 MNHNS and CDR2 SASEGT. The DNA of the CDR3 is TGTGCCAGCAGCCCCCCTGGAGGATACCAAGAGACCCAGTACTTC. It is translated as CASSPPGGYQETQYF.

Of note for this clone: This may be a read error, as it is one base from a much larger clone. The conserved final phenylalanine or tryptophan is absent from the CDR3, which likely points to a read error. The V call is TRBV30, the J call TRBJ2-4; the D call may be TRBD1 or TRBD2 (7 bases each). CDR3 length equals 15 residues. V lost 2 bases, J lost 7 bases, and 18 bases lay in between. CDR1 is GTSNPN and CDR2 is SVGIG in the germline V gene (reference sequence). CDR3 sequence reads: CAWSLDREGGNIQYL. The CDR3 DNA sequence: TGTGCCTGGAGTCTCGACAGGGAGGGAGGGAACATTCAGTACCTC.

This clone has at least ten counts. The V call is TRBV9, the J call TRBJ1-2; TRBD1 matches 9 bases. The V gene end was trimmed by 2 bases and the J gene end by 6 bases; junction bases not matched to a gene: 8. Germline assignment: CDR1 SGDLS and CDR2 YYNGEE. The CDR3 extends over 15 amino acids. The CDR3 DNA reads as TGTGCCAGCAGCGTTGACCCGACAGGGGGGAATGGCTACACCTTC. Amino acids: CASSVDPTGGNGYTF.

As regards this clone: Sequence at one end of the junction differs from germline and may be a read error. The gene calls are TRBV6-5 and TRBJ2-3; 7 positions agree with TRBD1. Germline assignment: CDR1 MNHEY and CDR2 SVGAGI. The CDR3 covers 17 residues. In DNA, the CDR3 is TGTGCCAGTAGTTTATCCCTGACAGGGTGTATATCAGATACGCAGTATTTT. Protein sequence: CASSLSLTGCISDTQYF.

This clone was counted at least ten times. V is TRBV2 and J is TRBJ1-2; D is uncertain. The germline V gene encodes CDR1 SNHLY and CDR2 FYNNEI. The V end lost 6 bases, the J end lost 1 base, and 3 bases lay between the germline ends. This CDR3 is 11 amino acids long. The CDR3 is CASSVNYGYTF. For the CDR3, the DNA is TGTGCCAGCAGCGTTAACTATGGCTACACCTTC.

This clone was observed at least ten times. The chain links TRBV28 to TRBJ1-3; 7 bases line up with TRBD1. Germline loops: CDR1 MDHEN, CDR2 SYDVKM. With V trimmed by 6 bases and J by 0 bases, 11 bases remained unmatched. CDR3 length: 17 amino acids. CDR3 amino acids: CASSHLKGTASGNTIYF. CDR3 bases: TGTGCCAGCAGCCACTTGAAAGGGACAGCCTCTGGAAACACCATATATTTT.

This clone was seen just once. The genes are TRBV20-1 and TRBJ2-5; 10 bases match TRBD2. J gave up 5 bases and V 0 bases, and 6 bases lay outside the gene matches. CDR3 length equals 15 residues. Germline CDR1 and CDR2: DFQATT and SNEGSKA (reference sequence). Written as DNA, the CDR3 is TGCAGTGCTAGAGATCTAGCGGGAGTCGTTGAGACCCAGTACTTC. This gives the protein CSARDLAGVVETQYF.

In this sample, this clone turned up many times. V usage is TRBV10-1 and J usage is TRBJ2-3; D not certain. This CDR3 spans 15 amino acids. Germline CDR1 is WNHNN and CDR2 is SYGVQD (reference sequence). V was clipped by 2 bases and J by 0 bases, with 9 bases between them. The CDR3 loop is CASSELSTSTDTQYF. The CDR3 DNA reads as TGCGCCAGCAGTGAGCTTAGTACTAGCACAGATACGCAGTATTTT.

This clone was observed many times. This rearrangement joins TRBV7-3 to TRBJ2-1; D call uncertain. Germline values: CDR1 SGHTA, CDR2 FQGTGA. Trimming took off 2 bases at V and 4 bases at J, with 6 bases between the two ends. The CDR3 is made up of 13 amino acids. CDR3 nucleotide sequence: TGTGCCAGCAGCTTATCCCTATACAATGAGCAGTTCTTC. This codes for CASSLSLYNEQFF.

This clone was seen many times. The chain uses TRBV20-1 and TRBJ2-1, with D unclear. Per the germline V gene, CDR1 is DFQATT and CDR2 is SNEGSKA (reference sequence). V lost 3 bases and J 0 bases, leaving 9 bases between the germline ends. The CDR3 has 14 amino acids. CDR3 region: CSASPRYSYNEQFF. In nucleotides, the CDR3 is TGCAGTGCTAGTCCTCGCTACTCCTACAATGAGCAGTTCTTC.

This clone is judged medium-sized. CDR3 residues: CASGWAADYTF. The CDR3, as DNA: TGTGCCAGCGGATGGGCAGCGGACTACACCTTC. The gene calls are TRBV6-1 and TRBJ1-2; D is undetermined. CDR1 is MNHNS and CDR2 is SASEGT in the germline V gene. The CDR3 is 11 residues long. Trimming stripped 8 bases from V and 10 bases from J, with 14 bases between.

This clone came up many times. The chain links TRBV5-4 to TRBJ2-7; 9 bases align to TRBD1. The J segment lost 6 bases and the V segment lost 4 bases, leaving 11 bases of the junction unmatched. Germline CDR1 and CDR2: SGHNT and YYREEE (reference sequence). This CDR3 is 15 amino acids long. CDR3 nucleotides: TGTGCCAGCAGCGTGGGTCGGGACAGGGTTTCCGAGCAGTACTTC. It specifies CASSVGRDRVSEQYF.

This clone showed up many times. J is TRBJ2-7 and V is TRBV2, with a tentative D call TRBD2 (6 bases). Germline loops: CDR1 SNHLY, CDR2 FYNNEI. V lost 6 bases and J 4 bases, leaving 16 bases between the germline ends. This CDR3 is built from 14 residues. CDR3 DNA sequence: TGTGCCAGCAGAGGACTAAGCTCCCTGTACGAGCAGTACTTC. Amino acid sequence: CASRGLSSLYEQYF.

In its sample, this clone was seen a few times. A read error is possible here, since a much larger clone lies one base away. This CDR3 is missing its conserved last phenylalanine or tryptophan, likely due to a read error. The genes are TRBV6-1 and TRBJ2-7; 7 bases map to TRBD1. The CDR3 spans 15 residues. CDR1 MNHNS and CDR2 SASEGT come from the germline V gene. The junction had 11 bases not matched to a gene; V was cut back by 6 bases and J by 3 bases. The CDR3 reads CASRTKDRAHYEQYL. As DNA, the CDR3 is TGTGCCAGCAGGACAAAAGACAGGGCCCACTACGAGCAGTACCTC.